The 23 T cell receptor beta chains given below trace back to one sample, sequenced in a study of response to subunit inactivated influenza vaccine. MiXCR, applied by TCRdb to the RT-PCR reads, yields one record per CDR3 protein. The table has more than 450,000 distinct CDR3 sequences, 12% seen once; the top ten hold roughly 10%. Material: PBMCs from blood, obtained on the day of vaccination. The receptor set was obtained from a man in his forties or fifties who received an inactivated influenza vaccine.

This clonotype has just a few counts. The gene calls are TRBV12-3 or TRBV12-4 and TRBJ2-3; 8 nucleotides align to TRBD2. J lost 7 bases, V lost 5 bases, and 14 bases had no gene match. The CDR3 has 16 amino acids. The CDR3 sequence is CASSHPLGGGVNTQYF. DNA for the CDR3: TGTGCCAGCAGTCACCCCCTCGGGGGGGGCGTGAATACGCAGTATTTT.

The sample holds a few counts of this clonotype. J is TRBJ2-1 and V is TRBV3-1, with 9 nucleotides matching TRBD2. Germline CDR1 reads LGHDT; CDR2 reads YNNKEL (reference sequence). V shed 1 base and J 7 bases; nucleotides not matched to a gene: 14. The CDR3 is made up of 18 amino acids. The CDR3 spells CASSQAHNFAGGGNEQFF. The CDR3 nucleotides are TGTGCCAGCAGCCAAGCACACAATTTTGCGGGGGGGGGTAATGAGCAGTTCTTC.

This clonotype has only a few counts. V is TRBV11-2 and J is TRBJ2-7; D gene unclear. Trimming removed 3 bases at V and 3 bases at J, with 12 bases between. Germline V gives CDR1 SGHAT, CDR2 FQNNGV. The CDR3 sequence is 14 residues long. In DNA form, the CDR3 reads TGTGCCAGCAGCTTTTCTAGTCAGATCTACGAGCAGTACTTC. Translating gives CASSFSSQIYEQYF.

Here the CDR3 DNA reads TGTGCCAGCAGCTTAGTCGCGGGGCCCGACAATGAGCAGTTCTTC. Translating gives CASSLVAGPDNEQFF. The chain combines TRBV7-9 with TRBJ2-1; TRBD2 is a possible D gene (6 bases). There are 15 residues in the CDR3. Deletions cut 1 base from V and 5 bases from J, with 12 bases between. CDR1 SEHNR and CDR2 FQNEAQ come from the germline V gene (reference sequence).

This chain uses TRBV7-8 with TRBJ2-1; no definite D call. Trimming removed 1 base at V and 2 bases at J, with 15 bases between. CDR3 length equals 17 residues. The germline gives CDR1 SGHVS, CDR2 FQNEAQ. The CDR3 region is CASSLVTAPMTYNEQFF. The CDR3 DNA is TGTGCCAGCAGCTTAGTAACAGCTCCAATGACCTACAATGAGCAGTTCTTC.

This clonotype was counted ten times or more. This sequence joins TRBV20-1 and TRBJ2-7; no reliable D call. The CDR3 is 16 amino acids. V was cut by 0 bases and J by 7 bases, with 22 bases left in between. Germline assignment: CDR1 DFQATT and CDR2 SNEGSKA (reference sequence). The CDR3 coding sequence is TGCAGTGCTAGAGAAGCCAATCTAGTGGAGTTGGGGGAGCAGTACTTC. Encoded protein: CSAREANLVELGEQYF.

This clonotype was seen only a few times. V usage is TRBV12-3 or TRBV12-4 and J usage is TRBJ1-5; D ambiguous. The CDR3 length is 13 residues. The V and J ends lost 4 bases and 4 bases respectively, with 8 bases between them. The CDR3 is CASSWSTNQPQHF. The CDR3 nucleotides read TGTGCCAGCAGTTGGTCGACTAATCAGCCCCAGCATTTT.

This chain uses TRBV29-1 with TRBJ2-1; TRBD1 matches 7 bases. Unmatched junction bases numbered 5, after V lost 4 bases and J lost 5 bases. The CDR3 spans 13 residues. Germline values: CDR1 SQVTM, CDR2 ANQGSEA. For the CDR3, the DNA is TGCAGCGTTGCGACAGGGATCAACAATGAGCAGTTCTTC. Amino acid sequence: CSVATGINNEQFF.

This clonotype came up many times. The chain has TRBV25-1 and TRBJ1-2, with 7 bases lining up with TRBD1. Germline CDR1 is MGHDK and CDR2 is SYGVNS. V gave up 1 base and J gave up 3 bases; unmatched junction bases: 5. The CDR3 length is 15 residues. CDR3 region: CASSEFGTADYGYTF. In DNA, the CDR3 is TGTGCCAGCAGTGAATTTGGGACAGCTGACTATGGCTACACCTTC.

This clonotype was detected only a few times. This rearrangement joins TRBV15 to TRBJ2-2, with D unclear. The CDR3 sequence is 12 residues long. V shed 1 base and J shed 5 bases, with 2 bases lying between them. CDR1 and CDR2 (germline): LNHNV, YYDKDF (reference sequence). CDR3 sequence (DNA): TGTGCCACCAGCAGAGTTACCGGGGAGCTGTTTTTT. This translates into CATSRVTGELFF.

The sample holds a few counts of this clonotype. V usage is TRBV29-1 and J usage is TRBJ2-4; TRBD2 agrees at 13 bases. J was trimmed by 8 bases and V by 8 bases; bases with no gene match: 6. CDR1 and CDR2 (germline): SQVTM, ANQGSEA. This CDR3 is 13 amino acids long. CDR3 coding DNA: TGCAGCTACAGGACTAGCGGGAGTGACATTCAGTACTTC. This gives the protein CSYRTSGSDIQYF.

The gene calls are TRBV6-1 and TRBJ2-2; D remains unclear. This CDR3 contains 12 residues. The germline CDR1 and CDR2 sequences are MNHNS and SASEGT. Trimming left V 7 bases short and J 2 bases short, with 5 bases between. CDR3 sequence reads: CASNSNTGELFF. In DNA, the CDR3 is TGTGCCAGCAACTCCAACACCGGGGAGCTGTTTTTT.

This clonotype was observed a handful of times. V is TRBV5-6 and J is TRBJ1-4, with 7 bases fitting TRBD1. The germline V gene encodes CDR1 SGHDT and CDR2 YYEEEE. The ends lost 4 bases at V and 4 bases at J; junction bases unmatched: 13. The CDR3 sequence is 17 residues long. As DNA, the CDR3 is TGTGCCAGCAGCAGTCAGGGGGGTCGCGGGTTTAATGAAAAACTGTTTTTT. Translation: CASSSQGGRGFNEKLFF. The complete variable domain, with remaining parts taken from reference TRBV5-6 and TRBJ1-4, reads DAGVTQSPTHLIKTRGQQVTLRCSPKSGHDTVSWYQQALGQGPQFIFQYYEEEERQRGNFPDRFSGHQFPNYSSELNVNALLLGDSALYLCASSSQGGRGFNEKLFFGSGTQLSVL.

On this clonotype: No conserved phenylalanine or tryptophan ends this CDR3, so it is likely a read error. This chain uses TRBV24-1 with TRBJ2-5, with 7 nucleotides matching TRBD1. V shed 3 bases, J shed 2 bases, and the junction held 2 bases outside the gene matches. Germline values: CDR1 KGHDR, CDR2 SFDVKD. The CDR3 has 14 amino acids. The CDR3: CATSDEDRQETQYL. CDR3 nucleotide sequence: TGTGCCACCAGTGATGAGGACAGGCAAGAGACCCAGTACTTA.

This clonotype occurred many times. The chain links TRBV28 to TRBJ2-3; D is unresolved. The CDR3 extends over 13 amino acids. CDR1 MDHEN and CDR2 SYDVKM come from the germline V gene. With 7 bases removed from V and 2 bases from J, the gap between germline ends came to 10 bases. The CDR3 DNA follows: TGTGCCAGCAAATACAGCAACACAGATACGCAGTATTTT. This sequence encodes CASKYSNTDTQYF.

The chain combines TRBV20-1 with TRBJ2-7; either TRBD1 or TRBD2 may supply D (5 bases each). The CDR3 is made up of 12 amino acids. The germline V gene encodes CDR1 DFQATT and CDR2 SNEGSKA (reference sequence). Trimming left V 4 bases short and J 2 bases short, with 9 bases between. DNA of the CDR3: TGCAGTGCTAAGGGGAGAGCCTACGAGCAGTACTTC. It translates to CSAKGRAYEQYF.

This clonotype came up a few times. CDR3 in amino acids: CASSPWNQPQHF. CDR3 nucleotide sequence: TGTGCCAGCAGCCCATGGAATCAGCCCCAGCATTTT. The V call is TRBV5-6, the J call TRBJ1-5; D is uncertain. The germline CDR1 and CDR2 sequences are SGHDT and YYEEEE. V lost 4 bases and J lost 4, with 6 bases in between. This CDR3 comprises 12 residues.

The chain couples TRBV19 to TRBJ1-5; D is uncertain. Deletions cut 1 base from V and 6 bases from J, with 7 bases between. The CDR3 consists of 13 residues. CDR1 and CDR2 from the germline V gene are LNHDA and SQIVND (reference sequence). CDR3: CASSIVSPQPQHF. CDR3 nucleotide sequence: TGTGCCAGTAGTATAGTGTCTCCTCAGCCCCAGCATTTT.

The chain has TRBV10-3 and TRBJ2-3; D is unresolved. This CDR3 comprises 14 residues. In germline, CDR1 is ENHRY, CDR2 SYGVKD. Trimming took 2 bases from V and 6 from J, leaving 12 bases between them. CDR3 sequence: CAISEGILDDTQYF. The CDR3 DNA sequence: TGTGCCATCAGTGAGGGCATACTGGACGATACGCAGTATTTT.

The V and J genes are TRBV5-1 and TRBJ1-1, with TRBD1 matching over 7 bases. Trimming removed 2 bases from V and 5 bases from J; junction bases left unmatched: 12. This CDR3 region has 16 residues. Germline V gene lookup returns CDR1 SGHRS and CDR2 YFSETQ. The CDR3 loop is CASSFLRGQGGTEAFF. As DNA, the CDR3 is TGCGCCAGCAGCTTCTTGAGGGGGCAGGGAGGGACTGAAGCTTTCTTT. The variable domain in full, with the rest retrieved from reference TRBV5-1 and TRBJ1-1, is KAGVTQTPRYLIKTRGQQVTLSCSPISGHRSVSWYQQTPGQGLQFLFEYFSETQRNKGNFPGRFSGRQFSNSRSEMNVSTLELGDSALYLCASSFLRGQGGTEAFFGQGTRLTVV.

The V call is TRBV3-1, the J call TRBJ2-2; D gene unclear. Per germline, CDR1 LGHDT and CDR2 YNNKEL (reference sequence). The CDR3 length is 16 residues. Trimming shortened V by 3 bases and J by 7 bases, and 18 bases separated the two germline ends. CDR3 nucleotides: TGTGCCAGCAGCCACCCGTTGGCGACCGACCTCGGGGAGCTGTTTTTT. Amino acid sequence: CASSHPLATDLGELFF.

This clonotype was seen a few times. Written as DNA, the CDR3 is TGTGCCGCCGAATCCGGGACTATGACCGGGGAGCTGTTTTTT. Translated: CAAESGTMTGELFF. V gene TRBV24-1 combines with J gene TRBJ2-2, with 7 bases fitting TRBD2. The V gene end was trimmed by 12 bases and the J gene end by 5 bases; junction bases not matched to a gene: 11. This CDR3 comprises 14 residues. Germline V gene lookup returns CDR1 KGHDR and CDR2 SFDVKD.

Only a few counts were recorded for this clonotype. The chain employs TRBV6-1 and TRBJ2-3; tentative D call: TRBD1 (6 bases). Germline lookup yields CDR1 MNHNS and CDR2 SASEGT. The CDR3 runs 15 residues. V was clipped by 4 bases and J by 3 bases, with 14 bases between them. CDR3: CASSAQGLWTDTQYF. For the CDR3, the DNA is TGTGCCAGCAGTGCCCAGGGGCTTTGGACAGATACGCAGTATTTT.